The rows below give T cell receptor beta chains drawn from one sample of a study of T cell responses to AZD1222 COVID-19 vaccine. Generated by immunoSEQ multiplex PCR, the TCRdb table keeps only in-frame clones and is missing some. Of more than 85,000 clones in the sample, 65% to 90% were seen once. Here the sequenced sample was peripheral blood, taken on day 0 of AZD1222 vaccination. These receptors originate from an adult in good health. Each CDR3 is given with its conserved first and last residue. Each record gives: J gene, V gene, clone size, D gene, CDR3 DNA, CDR3 protein. D genes are given only for firm matches. Some rows mark clone size as missing; the rest say once, few, many or name a class of expanded clone.

>TRBJ2-1|TRBV6-2/TRBV6-3|few|.
TGTGCCAGCAGCTCTTTACGCGTTCGGCGCGATGAGCAGTTCTTC
CASSSLRVRRDEQFF
>TRBJ2-7|TRBV11-2|once|.
TGTGCCAGCAGCTTAGTTACAGGGTACGAGCAGTACTTC
CASSLVTGYEQYF
>TRBJ2-7|TRBV7-9|.|.
TGTGCCAGCAGCTTCACTAGCAACGAGCAGTACTTC
CASSFTSNEQYF
>TRBJ1-4|TRBV7-2|.|TRBD1
TGTGCCAGCAGCTTCCTACCGGGACAGCGGACTAATGAAAAACTGTTTTTT
CASSFLPGQRTNEKLFF
>TRBJ2-1|TRBV6-5|.|TRBD2
TGTGCCAGCACCGAAGGGGTGGGAGGGCCCGATGAGCAGTTCTTC
CASTEGVGGPDEQFF
>TRBJ1-1|TRBV28|.|TRBD1
TGTGCCAGCAGTTCTCGGACAGGTCTTCCCACTGAAGCTTTCTTT
CASSSRTGLPTEAFF
>TRBJ2-7|TRBV4-2|.|TRBD2
TGTGCCAGCAGCCAAGGCGCGGGAGTTGGCTACGAGCAGTACTTC
CASSQGAGVGYEQYF
>TRBJ1-2|TRBV28|.|.
TGTGCCAGCAGCCACTTAGACTGGACAGAGAACTATGGCTACACCTTC
CASSHLDWTENYGYTF
>TRBJ2-5|TRBV28|few|.
TGTGCCAGCAGTTTAAGTCTAAGGAGCGGACAAGAGACCCAGTACTTC
CASSLSLRSGQETQYF
>TRBJ1-5|TRBV27|.|.
TGTGCCAGCCGGGACGGGGGACCTTATAGCAATCAGCCCCAGCATTTT
CASRDGGPYSNQPQHF
>TRBJ1-5|TRBV9|.|.
TGTGCCAGCAGCGTAGCAGGGGTGCGGGATCAGCCCCAGCATTTT
CASSVAGVRDQPQHF
>TRBJ2-1|TRBV12-3/TRBV12-4|.|.
TGTGCCAGCAGTTTATACTCCTACAATGAGCAGTTCTTC
CASSLYSYNEQFF
>TRBJ1-2|TRBV7-3|medium-sized|.
TGTGCCAGCAGCTTAAGGGCAGGGATTAGCTATGGCTACACCTTC
CASSLRAGISYGYTF
>TRBJ2-2|TRBV7-9|once|.
TGTGCCAGCAGACCTCCTTCGGACACCGGGGAGCTGTTTTTT
CASRPPSDTGELFF
>TRBJ1-4|TRBV7-9|.|TRBD1
TGTGCCAGCAGCTCCCCTACGGGACAGGGGCGCAGGGTGACTGAAAAACTGTTTTTT
CASSSPTGQGRRVTEKLFF
>TRBJ1-4|TRBV18|.|.
TGTGCCAGCTCACCACAGGGTGAGATCGGAAAACTGTTTTTT
CASSPQGEIGKLFF
>TRBJ2-2|TRBV11-2|.|.
TGTGCCAGCAGCTTAGTCCGAGCGGGTAACACCGGGGAGCTGTTTTTT
CASSLVRAGNTGELFF
>TRBJ2-2|TRBV6-2/TRBV6-3|few|TRBD1
TGTGCCAGCAGATACCGGGACAGAGACACCGGGGAGCTGTTTTTT
CASRYRDRDTGELFF
>TRBJ1-1|TRBV7-9|once|.
TGTGCCAGCAGCTTCCGGTGGAGCACTGAAGCTTTCTTT
CASSFRWSTEAFF
>TRBJ1-5|TRBV29-1|.|.
TGCAGCTTCCAGAGGGGGACGAATCAGCCCCAGCATTTT
CSFQRGTNQPQHF
>TRBJ1-1|TRBV12-3/TRBV12-4|.|.
TGTGCCAGCTCCACTCCGAACACTGAAGCTTTCTTT
CASSTPNTEAFF
>TRBJ1-2|TRBV24-1|.|TRBD1
TGTGCCACCAGTGATTTGAGGACAGGGGGCGGCTACACCTTC
CATSDLRTGGGYTF
>TRBJ2-7|TRBV28|.|TRBD1
TGTGCCAGCAGCTCGACCGGGACAGGGGGCTCCTACGAGCAGTACTTC
CASSSTGTGGSYEQYF
>TRBJ1-6|TRBV28|.|.
TGTGCCAGCCGGACGGGGGCGGGGTCACCCCTCCACTTT
CASRTGAGSPLHF
>TRBJ2-5|TRBV6-1|.|.
TGTGCCAGCAGTGAAGCTGCCGGGAGCCAAGAGACCCAGTACTTC
CASSEAAGSQETQYF
>TRBJ2-3|TRBV5-1|.|.
TGCGCCAGCAGCTTGAAAGCGGCCAGCACAGATACGCAGTATTTT
CASSLKAASTDTQYF
>TRBJ1-2|TRBV7-2|.|TRBD1
TGTGCCAGCAGCTTAGACAGGGGGATGCGGGGCTACACCTTC
CASSLDRGMRGYTF
>TRBJ1-5|TRBV2|few|.
TGTGCCAGCTCTTCTGGGGGCAATCAGCCCCAGCATTTT
CASSSGGNQPQHF
>TRBJ1-2|TRBV7-9|.|TRBD1
TGTGCCAGCAGCCTAGGGACAGCGGGTGATGGCTACACCTTC
CASSLGTAGDGYTF
>TRBJ1-5|TRBV5-1|few|TRBD1
TGCGCCAGCAGCTTGGAGCCAGGGGGGGATCAGCCCCAGCATTTT
CASSLEPGGDQPQHF
>TRBJ2-1|TRBV28|.|.
TGTGCCAGTTGGGCCGACCCTAATGAGCAGTTCTTC
CASWADPNEQFF
>TRBJ2-3|TRBV4-2|.|TRBD2
TGTGCCAGCAGCCAGCGAGCGGGATCTAGCACAGATACGCAGTATTTT
CASSQRAGSSTDTQYF
>TRBJ2-1|TRBV5-1|.|TRBD1
TGCGCCAGCAGCTTGCGACAGGGGATAAATGAGCAGTTCTTC
CASSLRQGINEQFF
>TRBJ2-2|TRBV19|once|TRBD2
TGTGCCATTTCCCAAAAACCGGGGAGGGTAGGCACCGGGGAGCTGTTTTTT
CAISQKPGRVGTGELFF
>TRBJ2-1|TRBV7-3|.|.
TGTGCCAGCAGCGAACAAGCTCCCTCCTACAATGAGCAGTTCTTC
CASSEQAPSYNEQFF
>TRBJ2-7|TRBV7-2|.|.
TGTGCCAGCAGCCAAAGCGGACGATACGGCCACGAGCAGTACTTC
CASSQSGRYGHEQYF
>TRBJ2-5|TRBV6-6|.|.
TGTGCCAGCAGCCCCCCTATGGGAGGCCCAAGGGAGACCCAGTACTTC
CASSPPMGGPRETQYF
>TRBJ1-1|TRBV27|.|TRBD1
TGTGCCAGCCGTAGTCACAGGGGGATAAACACTGAAGCTTTCTTT
CASRSHRGINTEAFF
>TRBJ2-3|TRBV19|.|.
TGTGCCAGTAGTATTGGCAGACCAGATACGCAGTATTTT
CASSIGRPDTQYF
>TRBJ2-7|TRBV5-1|few|TRBD1
TGCGCCAGCAGCTATACAGGGGGCTACGAGCAGTACTTC
CASSYTGGYEQYF
>TRBJ2-7|TRBV11-3|.|.
TGTGCCAGCAGCTTAGTTTCCTACGAGCAGTACTTC
CASSLVSYEQYF
>TRBJ2-7|TRBV7-9|.|.
TGTGCCAGCAGCTCCCGGACAGCGTACGAGCAGTACTTC
CASSSRTAYEQYF
>TRBJ2-5|TRBV4-1|.|.
TGCGCCAGCAGCCTCCCGACAGACCAAGAGACCCAGTACTTC
CASSLPTDQETQYF
>TRBJ2-1|TRBV5-1|.|.
TGCGCCAGCAGCTGGGCAGGGGATGAGCAGTTCTTC
CASSWAGDEQFF
>TRBJ2-5|TRBV9|.|TRBD2
TGTGCCAGCAGCGTAGCTAGCGGGAGCAGGGAGACCCAGTACTTC
CASSVASGSRETQYF